This is a list of T cell receptor beta chains from one sample in a study of blood T cell repertoires in COVID-19. Only in-frame clones appear in the TCRdb table, and some are missing; sequencing was by immunoSEQ multiplex PCR. Of about 380,000 clones listed, 85% are singletons. Sequencing was performed on peripheral blood. The receptors were gathered from a woman under 30 with acute or convalescent COVID-19. Both conserved end residues are part of each CDR3. A D gene is named only where the DNA matches it firmly.

J	V	D	DNA	CDR3
TRBJ2-5	TRBV24-1	TRBD2	TGTGCCACCAGTATGGCGGGGGGGCCCGAGGAGACCCAGTACTTC	CATSMAGGPEETQYF
TRBJ1-1	TRBV27	-	TGTGCCAGCAGTTCTGGTAGCCCTCTTGAAGCTTTCTTT	CASSSGSPLEAFF
TRBJ1-2	TRBV27	TRBD1	TGTGCCAGCAGTCCCCTCGGGACAGAACAAATTAACTATGGCTACACCTTC	CASSPLGTEQINYGYTF
TRBJ2-7	TRBV29-1	TRBD1	TGCAGCGTTGAAGTGACAGGGACCGACGAGCAGTACTTC	CSVEVTGTDEQYF
TRBJ1-1	TRBV19	TRBD1	TGTGCCAGTAGTGTTACTGCCAGGGGGCGAGTTCCCACTGAAGCTTTCTTT	CASSVTARGRVPTEAFF
TRBJ2-3	TRBV20-1	TRBD2	TGCAGTGCTAGTCGACTAGCGGGGGGTGACATTAGCACAGATACGCAGTATTTT	CSASRLAGGDISTDTQYF
TRBJ1-2	TRBV5-1	-	TGCGCCAGCAGCTTGGATGACGTGACATATGGCTACACCTTC	CASSLDDVTYGYTF
TRBJ1-5	TRBV6-2/TRBV6-3	-	TGTGCCAGCAGTTTCGGGATTCAGCCCCAGCATTTT	CASSFGIQPQHF
TRBJ2-7	TRBV9	-	TGTGCCAGCAGCCCCTCCCCCCGAGAAGACGAGCAGTACTTC	CASSPSPREDEQYF
TRBJ1-2	TRBV2	-	TGTGCCAGCAGTTACGGACTGAGTGGCTACACCTTC	CASSYGLSGYTF
TRBJ2-3	TRBV6-4	-	TGTGCCAGCAGTGACTCAGCCACAGATACGCAGTATTTT	CASSDSATDTQYF
TRBJ2-7	TRBV19	TRBD1	TGTGCCAGTAGTATCGGACAGGGTAGTGAGCAGTACTTC	CASSIGQGSEQYF